Shown below are 30 T cell receptor beta chains from a single sample sequenced in a study of cytomegalovirus exposure and HLA in healthy donors. With 60 Vbeta and 13 Jbeta primers, the PCR was carried out. Assay used: immunoSEQ multiplex PCR; TCRdb lists only in-frame clones, some missing. The table lists 150,000 or so clones, about 74% of them singletons. Sequenced: PBMCs. The receptors shown here come from a middle-aged woman in good health and CMV-seronegative.

The chain employs TRBV10-3 and TRBJ1-2; possible D gene TRBD1, 5 bases. Looked up from germline, CDR1 is ENHRY and CDR2 is SYGVKD. V was shortened by 0 bases and J by 0 bases, with 14 bases between the two germline ends. This CDR3 spans 17 amino acids. The CDR3 spells CAISESGVAGTNYGYTF. CDR3 nucleotide sequence: TGTGCCATCAGTGAGTCTGGGGTGGCAGGGACTAACTATGGCTACACCTTC.

As DNA, the CDR3 is TGTGCCAGCAGTTACAGGGGACAGGGGTACGCTTTCTTT. This codes for CASSYRGQGYAFF. This rearrangement joins TRBV6-6 to TRBJ1-1; the match to TRBD1 covers 10 bases. CDR3 length: 13 residues. V lost 2 bases and J lost 11; bases outside the gene matches: 5. Germline V gene data show CDR1 as MNHNY and CDR2 as SVGAGI (reference sequence).

This rearrangement joins TRBV30 to TRBJ1-5; no clear D. CDR1 and CDR2 (germline): GTSNPN, SVGIG (reference sequence). The CDR3 is 14 amino acids. Between the trimmed V and J ends, which lost 0 bases and 6 bases, there was a span of 12 bases. Here the CDR3 reads CAWSVGPQAQPQHF. DNA for the CDR3: TGTGCCTGGAGTGTAGGCCCTCAGGCTCAGCCCCAGCATTTT.

The V and J genes are TRBV4-2 and TRBJ2-2; 8 bases fit TRBD2. J gave up 4 bases and V 0 bases, and 7 bases lay outside the gene matches. This CDR3 region has 17 residues. From germline, CDR1 is LGHNA and CDR2 YNFKEQ. The CDR3 bases are TGTGCCAGCAGCCAAGACATCAGCGGGAGCGGCACCGGGGAGCTGTTTTTT. Translation: CASSQDISGSGTGELFF.

This clone was recorded once. The rearrangement uses TRBV4-2 and TRBJ2-7; TRBD2 is a possible D gene (7 bases). CDR1 is LGHNA and CDR2 is YNFKEQ in the germline V gene. This CDR3 has 14 residues. The germline V and J ends were trimmed by 6 bases and 5 bases, with 17 bases remaining between them. CDR3 residues: CASRGGQGPDEQYF. Written as DNA, the CDR3 is TGTGCCAGCAGGGGGGGGCAGGGGCCGGACGAGCAGTACTTC.

This clone was observed once. This rearrangement joins TRBV5-1 to TRBJ1-2, with TRBD1 identical over 7 bases. V lost 0 bases, J lost 6 bases, and 11 bases stayed unmatched. CDR3 size: 16 residues. Germline values: CDR1 SGHRS, CDR2 YFSETQ. The CDR3 here is CASSLGGGATLDGYTF. The CDR3 DNA follows: TGCGCCAGCAGCTTGGGAGGGGGCGCCACTCTTGATGGCTACACCTTC. Filled out from reference TRBV5-1 and TRBJ1-2, the complete variable domain reads KAGVTQTPRYLIKTRGQQVTLSCSPISGHRSVSWYQQTPGQGLQFLFEYFSETQRNKGNFPGRFSGRQFSNSRSEMNVSTLELGDSALYLCASSLGGGATLDGYTFGSGTRLTVV.

V usage is TRBV5-6 and J usage is TRBJ1-1; possibly TRBD1 for D (6 bases). The CDR3 is 13 residues long. The V end was cut by 3 bases, the J end by 6 bases, with 12 bases between. CDR1 SGHDT and CDR2 YYEEEE come from the germline V gene. The CDR3, as DNA: TGTGCCAGCAGCTACGGCAGGGGTCCTGAAGCTTTCTTT. Its protein product is CASSYGRGPEAFF.

The genes are TRBV2 and TRBJ2-7; TRBD2 is a possible D gene (5 bases). From germline, CDR1 is SNHLY and CDR2 FYNNEI. Between the trimmed V and J ends, which lost 6 bases and 2 bases, there was a span of 5 bases. This CDR3 has 11 amino acids. DNA for the CDR3: TGTGCCAGCAGGGAGGCCTACGAGCAGTACTTC. Its translation is CASREAYEQYF.

This clone was counted between two and nine times. V gene TRBV7-9 combines with J gene TRBJ2-3; TRBD2 agrees at 10 bases. The germline CDR1 and CDR2 sequences are SEHNR and FQNEAQ (reference sequence). CDR3 size: 15 residues. V lost 3 bases to trimming and J lost 1 base; unmatched junction nucleotides: 1. For the CDR3, the DNA is TGTGCCAGCAGCTTCGGACTAGCGGGCACAGATACGCAGTATTTT. This codes for CASSFGLAGTDTQYF. Full variable domain (outside the CDR3, taken from reference TRBV7-9 and TRBJ2-3): DTGVSQNPRHKITKRGQNVTFRCDPISEHNRLYWYRQTLGQGPEFLTYFQNEAQLEKSRLLSDRFSAERPKGSFSTLEIQRTEQGDSAMYLCASSFGLAGTDTQYFGPGTRLTVL.

The chain is built from TRBV6-5 and TRBJ2-7; tentative D call: TRBD1 (6 bases). The germline gives CDR1 MNHEY, CDR2 SVGAGI. The CDR3 consists of 15 residues. The V and J ends lost 4 bases and 6 bases respectively, with 19 bases between them. CDR3 in DNA: TGTGCCAGCAGTTTGGGACATTCAGGTCTCGGCGAGCAGTACTTC. Its translation: CASSLGHSGLGEQYF.

The chain joins TRBV5-1 to TRBJ1-2, with a weak D call TRBD1 (6 bases). The CDR3 length is 16 residues. With 4 bases removed from V and 0 bases from J, the gap between germline ends came to 16 bases. Germline CDR1 is SGHRS and CDR2 is YFSETQ. The CDR3 protein is CASSPRGGLANYGYTF. For the CDR3, the DNA is TGCGCCAGCAGCCCGAGGGGGGGATTAGCTAACTATGGCTACACCTTC.

This clone showed up just a few times. The CDR3 bases are TGTGCCAGCAGCTGGGGGGGGCCCGGGGAGCTGTTTTTT. It is translated as CASSWGGPGELFF. V and J are TRBV5-4 and TRBJ2-2; the D gene is possibly TRBD2 (7 bases). The CDR3 runs 13 residues. Germline CDR1 and CDR2: SGHNT and YYREEE (reference sequence). Trimming stripped 3 bases from V and 6 bases from J, with 9 bases between.

The V and J genes are TRBV7-6 and TRBJ1-2; no clear D. V shed 5 bases and J shed 2 bases, with 12 bases lying between them. This CDR3 has 14 amino acids. Germline V gene sequence: CDR1 SGHVS, CDR2 FNYEAQ. CDR3 DNA sequence: TGTGCCAGCAGCCCAATCGGGGAAAACTATGGCTACACCTTC. It translates to CASSPIGENYGYTF.

The V gene is TRBV5-4, the J gene TRBJ2-3; 8 positions match TRBD2. V lost 2 bases to trimming and J lost 2 bases; unmatched junction nucleotides: 1. The germline gives CDR1 SGHNT, CDR2 YYREEE (reference sequence). The CDR3 has 14 amino acids. The CDR3 protein is CASSLAGATDTQYF. The CDR3 coding sequence is TGTGCCAGCAGCTTAGCGGGAGCCACAGATACGCAGTATTTT.

CDR3 nucleotides: TGCGCCAGCAGCCAAGGGCCTCCCCAAGAGACCCAGTACTTC. Translated: CASSQGPPQETQYF. The V gene is TRBV4-1, the J gene TRBJ2-5; D not certain. Trimming took 1 base from V and 1 from J, leaving 7 bases between them. Per the germline V gene, CDR1 is MGHRA and CDR2 is YSYEKL. This CDR3 region has 14 residues.

The chain has TRBV10-2 and TRBJ2-1; the D gene is possibly TRBD2 (5 bases). Between the trimmed V and J ends, which lost 7 bases and 4 bases, there was a span of 17 bases. Germline assignment: CDR1 WSHSY and CDR2 SAAADI. The CDR3 consists of 15 residues. The CDR3 nucleotides are TGCGCCAGCACAAGAGGGAGAGGGTCATACAATGAGCAGTTCTTC. Its protein product is CASTRGRGSYNEQFF.

This clone was found a few times. The CDR3 sequence: CASSRGPGEGYTF. The DNA for the CDR3 is TGCGCCAGCAGCCGGGGACCAGGGGAGGGCTACACCTTC. The chain links TRBV5-1 to TRBJ1-2; possible D gene TRBD1, 6 bases. The CDR3 is 13 residues long. Trimming pared 4 bases from V and 8 bases from J, leaving 15 bases between. Germline CDR1 and CDR2: SGHRS and YFSETQ.

The genes are TRBV5-1 and TRBJ2-5; 7 bases fit TRBD2. This CDR3 is built from 16 residues. The germline CDR1 and CDR2 sequences are SGHRS and YFSETQ. Trimming took 4 bases from V and 1 from J; bases not matched to a gene: 10. The CDR3 region has the DNA TGCGCCAGCAGCCCCGGACTGGGGGAGGGCCAAGAGACCCAGTACTTC. Protein product: CASSPGLGEGQETQYF.

This chain's CDR3 is CASSENLDSRNQPQHF. The CDR3, as DNA: TGTGCCAGCAGCGAGAACCTGGACAGTAGGAATCAGCCCCAGCATTTT. The rearrangement uses TRBV4-2 and TRBJ1-5, with D possibly matching TRBD1 (6 bases). CDR3 length: 16 residues. The V end lost 5 bases, the J end lost 4 bases, and 18 bases lay between the germline ends. The germline V gene encodes CDR1 LGHNA and CDR2 YNFKEQ.

The V and J genes are TRBV9 and TRBJ1-2; D is unclear. CDR1 and CDR2 (germline): SGDLS, YYNGEE. This CDR3 is 15 amino acids long. V was pared by 0 bases and J by 6 bases, with 15 bases between. Here the CDR3 DNA reads TGTGCCAGCAGCGTAGCCATCTCGGAGTCGGATGGCTACACCTTC. Amino acid sequence: CASSVAISESDGYTF.

The rearrangement joins TRBV19 to TRBJ2-1; no definite D call. This CDR3 has 14 residues. V gave up 2 bases and J gave up 5 bases, with 10 bases separating them. From germline, CDR1 is LNHDA and CDR2 SQIVND (reference sequence). The CDR3 spells CASSIHYQNNEQFF. In DNA, the CDR3 is TGTGCCAGTAGTATACACTACCAAAACAATGAGCAGTTCTTC.

The chain has TRBV29-1 and TRBJ2-5, with 7 bases that match TRBD2. Germline V gene lookup returns CDR1 SQVTM and CDR2 ANQGSEA. CDR3 length: 12 residues. V lost 6 bases, J lost 3 bases, and 4 bases stayed unmatched. CDR3 residues: CSVLREEETQYF. The CDR3 region has the DNA TGCAGCGTGCTTCGGGAGGAAGAGACCCAGTACTTC.

The chain couples TRBV7-2 to TRBJ2-5; 10 nucleotides match TRBD2. Per the germline V gene, CDR1 is SGHTA and CDR2 is FQGNSA. Trimming at V came to 5 bases and at J to 4 bases, leaving 10 bases not matched to a gene. The CDR3 covers 16 residues. The CDR3 spells CASSIRSGGSRETQYF. CDR3 DNA sequence: TGTGCCAGCAGCATCCGTAGCGGGGGGTCTCGAGAGACCCAGTACTTC.

V usage is TRBV18 and J usage is TRBJ1-2, with D maybe TRBD1 (6 bases). Per the germline V gene, CDR1 is KGHSH and CDR2 is LQKENI. The CDR3 spans 15 residues. Trimming left V 6 bases short and J 4 bases short, with 18 bases between. The CDR3 coding sequence is TGTGCCAGCTCGCCCGGACAGAGCCAGGGCTATGGCTACACCTTC. Translated, it gives CASSPGQSQGYGYTF.

The rearrangement joins TRBV7-9 to TRBJ2-6; D might be TRBD2 (6 bases). The V end lost 2 bases, the J end lost 4 bases, and 12 bases lay between the germline ends. The germline gives CDR1 SEHNR, CDR2 FQNEAQ (reference sequence). The CDR3 is made up of 16 amino acids. The CDR3 region is CASSLPGAGGANVLTF. The CDR3, as DNA: TGTGCCAGCAGCTTACCGGGAGCTGGGGGGGCCAACGTCCTGACTTTC.

The chain joins TRBV27 to TRBJ1-5; D is possibly TRBD1 (5 bases). The CDR3 extends over 12 amino acids. V was clipped by 2 bases and J by 9 bases, with 8 bases between them. CDR1 MNHEY and CDR2 SMNVEV come from the germline V gene (reference sequence). In DNA form, the CDR3 reads TGTGCCAGCAGTTTAGCCGGGGGGCCCCAGCATTTT. Translation gives CASSLAGGPQHF.

This chain links TRBV9 with TRBJ1-2, with 9 bases aligning to TRBD1. From germline, CDR1 is SGDLS and CDR2 YYNGEE. The CDR3 totals 18 residues. The trim removed 0 bases at V and 3 bases at J, leaving 12 bases unmatched. The CDR3 nucleotides read TGTGCCAGCAGCGTAGCTAGTACACAGGGGGCGGGGGACTATGGCTACACCTTC. Protein: CASSVASTQGAGDYGYTF.

This clone was observed a few times. This chain uses TRBV6-5 with TRBJ2-3, with 8 bases lining up with TRBD2. The CDR3 length is 16 residues. With 4 bases clipped from V and 3 bases from J, the junction kept 9 bases outside the gene matches. CDR1 MNHEY and CDR2 SVGAGI come from the germline V gene. In DNA, the CDR3 is TGTGCCAGCAGTTGGGGGGGAATAGCGGGGACAGATACGCAGTATTTT. Its protein product is CASSWGGIAGTDTQYF.

This clone was recorded only once. V is TRBV5-4 and J is TRBJ1-4; 7 nucleotides line up with TRBD1. The CDR3 covers 15 residues. Germline loops: CDR1 SGHNT, CDR2 YYREEE (reference sequence). The trim removed 0 bases at V and 4 bases at J, leaving 3 bases unmatched. CDR3 DNA: TGTGCCAGCAGCTTGGGGGGACAGCTTAATGAAAAACTGTTTTTT. Protein sequence: CASSLGGQLNEKLFF.

Comments on this clone: Other DNA sequences in the same sample also yield this CDR3. This chain uses TRBV28 with TRBJ1-4; TRBD1 agrees at 7 bases. This CDR3 comprises 16 residues. With V trimmed by 5 bases and J by 3 bases, 9 bases remained unmatched. Germline V gene sequence: CDR1 MDHEN, CDR2 SYDVKM. Written as DNA, the CDR3 is TGTGCCAGCAGTCTGGCCTCAGGGGGGTCTAATGAAAAACTGTTTTTT. Its protein is CASSLASGGSNEKLFF.